This entry lists 14 T cell receptor beta chains sequenced from one sample in a study of blood T cell repertoires in COVID-19. Clones were sequenced by immunoSEQ multiplex PCR, and TCRdb holds only the in-frame ones, with some missing. The sample includes around 75,000 clones, 75% to 90% seen only once; the top ten take 0.58%. Sequencing was carried out using peripheral blood. The receptors were sampled from a man in his 60s with acute or convalescent COVID-19.

The chain uses TRBV5-4 and TRBJ1-1; the D is unclear. V dropped 4 bases and J dropped 2 bases, with 15 bases sitting between them. The germline V gene encodes CDR1 SGHNT and CDR2 YYREEE (reference sequence). This CDR3 is built from 15 residues. The CDR3 sequence: CASSADMVENTEAFF. In nucleotides, the CDR3 is TGTGCCAGCAGCGCCGACATGGTAGAAAACACTGAAGCTTTCTTT.

This clone appeared a single time. The CDR3 DNA follows: TGCAGCGTTGAATCGTGGAGCCAGGGCCATGGCTACACCTTC. Encoded protein: CSVESWSQGHGYTF. V is TRBV29-1 and J is TRBJ1-2, with D maybe TRBD1 (5 bases). The germline CDR1 and CDR2 sequences are SQVTM and ANQGSEA. Trimming removed 2 bases from V and 6 bases from J, with 16 bases in between. The CDR3 covers 14 residues.

This chain's CDR3 is CASSERQGAAYGYTF. Written as DNA, the CDR3 is TGCGCCAGCAGTGAGAGACAGGGGGCGGCTTATGGCTACACCTTC. The J gene is TRBJ1-2, the V gene TRBV10-1, with 10 bases that match TRBD1. The trim removed 2 bases at V and 5 bases at J, leaving 5 bases unmatched. CDR3 length: 15 amino acids. Germline V CDR1 and CDR2: WNHNN, SYGVQD (reference sequence).

This clone was counted between two and nine times. This chain joins TRBV5-1 and TRBJ2-7, with 7 bases identical to TRBD2. The CDR3 runs to 14 residues. With V trimmed by 1 base and J by 7 bases, 8 bases remained unmatched. CDR1 and CDR2 from the germline V gene are SGHRS and YFSETQ. The CDR3 DNA sequence: TGCGCCAGCAGCTTGACTAGCGCATCCTGGGAGCAGTACTTC. It encodes CASSLTSASWEQYF.

This chain joins TRBV11-2 and TRBJ1-1; the D is unclear. Trimming stripped 6 bases from V and 8 bases from J, with 10 bases between. Per the germline V gene, CDR1 is SGHAT and CDR2 is FQNNGV. The CDR3 is made up of 11 amino acids. The CDR3 is CASSPREEAFF. In DNA, the CDR3 is TGTGCCAGCAGTCCAAGGGAGGAAGCTTTCTTT.

The genes are TRBV5-1 and TRBJ2-5; 8 bases fit TRBD1. V dropped 3 bases and J dropped 4; count of bases not matched to a gene: 8. The length of the CDR3 is 15 residues. Germline-derived CDR1 and CDR2 are SGHRS and YFSETQ. Here the CDR3 reads CASSSTGVYGETQYF. DNA of the CDR3: TGCGCCAGCAGCTCGACAGGGGTTTACGGAGAGACCCAGTACTTC.

V is TRBV7-6 and J is TRBJ1-1; D unclear. V was clipped by 5 bases and J by 8 bases, with 21 bases between them. This CDR3 region has 15 residues. Germline assignment: CDR1 SGHVS and CDR2 FNYEAQ. DNA of the CDR3: TGTGCCAGCAGCATGGACGTTGGGAGGGCTCCAGAAGCTTTCTTT. Amino acids: CASSMDVGRAPEAFF.

This chain uses TRBV7-2 with TRBJ2-1; D may be TRBD2 (6 bases). V was cut by 1 base and J by 8 bases, with 21 bases left in between. This CDR3 region has 17 residues. CDR1 is SGHTA, CDR2 FQGNSA, per germline. CDR3 region: CASSLDRSAGRWDEQFF. The CDR3 DNA follows: TGTGCCAGCAGCTTAGACCGTAGCGCGGGGAGGTGGGATGAGCAGTTCTTC.

The count of this clone is one. The rearrangement uses TRBV10-3 and TRBJ1-3; D is perhaps TRBD1 (6 bases). The CDR3 runs 17 residues. V was trimmed by 0 bases and J by 4 bases, leaving 16 bases between them. Germline lookup yields CDR1 ENHRY and CDR2 SYGVKD. In DNA, the CDR3 is TGTGCCATCAGTGAGTCGAGACCGGGACAAGCCGGAAACACCATATATTTT. Translating gives CAISESRPGQAGNTIYF.

CDR3 protein: CASSCTGESPLHF. The CDR3 DNA reads TGTGCCAGCAGTTGTACAGGGGAATCACCCCTCCACTTT. The chain carries TRBV6-9 and TRBJ1-6, with TRBD1 matching over 7 bases. Losses at the gene ends were 4 bases for V and 10 bases for J; bases not matched to a gene: 4. Germline values: CDR1 MNHGY, CDR2 SVAAGI. This CDR3 spans 13 amino acids.

V and J are TRBV5-3 and TRBJ1-4; no firm D call. TRBV5-3 is labeled an ORF, and its function is uncertain. Trimming took off 1 base at V and 7 bases at J, with 11 bases between the two ends. This CDR3 region has 14 residues. The CDR3 DNA sequence: TGTGCCAGAAGCTTGAACAAGCGGGGTGAAAAACTGTTTTTT. This codes for CARSLNKRGEKLFF.

This chain joins TRBV10-1 and TRBJ1-6; D unresolved. This CDR3 is 14 amino acids long. Germline V gene sequence: CDR1 WNHNN, CDR2 SYGVQD (reference sequence). V was trimmed by 2 bases and J by 10 bases, leaving 12 bases between them. The CDR3 loop reads CASSETALESPLHF. CDR3 bases: TGCGCCAGCAGTGAGACGGCATTGGAGTCACCCCTCCACTTT.

This clone was recorded once. J is TRBJ2-5 and V is TRBV5-1; 12 nucleotides match TRBD2. Germline-derived CDR1 and CDR2 are SGHRS and YFSETQ. V was pared by 0 bases and J by 0 bases, with 3 bases of the junction left unmatched. This CDR3 region has 17 residues. CDR3 coding DNA: TGCGCCAGCAGCTTGGCCCGGACTAGCGGGGACCAAGAGACCCAGTACTTC. Encoded protein: CASSLARTSGDQETQYF. The full variable domain, in which reference TRBV5-1 and TRBJ2-5 provide the parts outside the CDR3, is KAGVTQTPRYLIKTRGQQVTLSCSPISGHRSVSWYQQTPGQGLQFLFEYFSETQRNKGNFPGRFSGRQFSNSRSEMNVSTLELGDSALYLCASSLARTSGDQETQYFGPGTRLLVL.

V is TRBV7-3 and J is TRBJ2-1; TRBD2 might be the D (5 bases). Germline loops: CDR1 SGHTA, CDR2 FQGTGA. This CDR3 is 15 amino acids long. With 9 bases removed from V and 8 bases from J, the gap between germline ends came to 23 bases. In DNA, the CDR3 is TGTGCCAGACATCTTTCGGGGAGAACGGTCGATGAGCAGTTCTTC. As protein: CARHLSGRTVDEQFF.